This T cell receptor (beta chain) was profiled in a study of memory CD4+ T cells and cytomegalovirus serostatus. The CDR3 contains 16 residues. Trimming cost V 8 bases and J 8 bases; bases outside gene matches: 14. In germline, CDR1 is WSHSY, CDR2 SAAADI. Clones were read by immunoSEQ multiplex PCR, and TCRdb kept only the in-frame ones, dropping some. The sample has over 50,000 clones, around four fifths seen once; the top ten hold roughly 0.9%. The sort gate was single viable CD3+CD4+CD8-CD45RO+ cells for memory CD4+ T cells. Sequencing was performed on memory CD4+ T cells from blood. The V gene is TRBV10-2, the J gene TRBJ2-1; 11 nucleotides align to TRBD2. This receptor was taken from an adult in good health and CMV-seronegative. The CDR3 is CASARPLAGGLDEQFF. CDR3 DNA sequence: TGCGCCAGCGCCCGTCCGCTAGCGGGGGGATTGGATGAGCAGTTCTTC.